What follows describes a single T cell receptor beta chain. The source of the sample is a study of blood T cell repertoires in COVID-19. Study as a whole: COVID-19 samples collected from the United States, Italy and Spain covered acute and convalescent phases.

The ends lost 3 bases at V and 3 bases at J; junction bases unmatched: 16. Germline loops: CDR1 LGHDT, CDR2 YNNKEL (reference sequence). The CDR3 covers 18 residues. Per the authors' pipeline: Reference gene primer amplification yielded estimated nucleated cell counts. The table came from immunoSEQ multiplex PCR; TCRdb's copy has only in-frame clones and leaves some out. That table furnishes V, J and clone size, whereas the DNA furnished D and trimming. This sample yields roughly 290,000 clones, of which approximately 88% are seen a single time; 1.5% to 2% belongs to the top ten. Participants were aged roughly 18 to 100 years from about 25 US areas. Allocation to cohorts depended on clinical history reported by the participants.

The sequence came from a woman between 40 and 50 years old who had recovered from COVID-19. The chain joins TRBV3-1 (or the pseudogene TRBV3-2) to TRBJ2-7, with 8 bases fitting TRBD1. Source material: PBMCs or T cells enriched from blood (not recorded which). The CDR3 bases are TGTGCCAGCAGCCACCGGACCTTGAGACAGGGGCGAAACTACGAGCAGTACTTC. The encoded protein is CASSHRTLRQGRNYEQYF.